This paragraph reports one T cell receptor (beta chain). What it binds is unknown. This sample is part of a study of CD8+ T cells in alopecia areata. Study overall: Treated individuals took tofacitinib by mouth, 5 to 10 mg twice daily. A 6-month off-drug phase came after tofacitinib, which had lasted 6 to 18 months.

Treatment given: oral pan-JAK inhibitor, 5-10 mg twice daily. Germline-derived CDR1 and CDR2 are MNHNY and SVGAGI (reference sequence). The V gene end was trimmed by 4 bases and the J gene end by 8 bases; junction bases not matched to a gene: 3. This CDR3 comprises 14 residues. Following extraction, RNA underwent reverse transcription to cDNA, which served as the sequencing template. Assay: immunoSEQ multiplex PCR; the TCRdb copy retains only in-frame clones and omits some. The sample carries about 150,000 clones, approximately 65% recorded once. Study-wide results and caveats: Among the top 100, expanded CD8+ clones were significantly decreased by tofacitinib, as was scalp clonality.

Sequenced material: CD4+ T cells sorted from blood, taken at week 4, from a patient treated with tofacitinib. J is TRBJ1-6 and V is TRBV6-6; 9 bases map to TRBD1. The TCR was taken from a human donor with alopecia areata. The CDR3 nucleotides read TGTGCCAGCAGTTCACAGGGGGCGGATTCACCCCTCCACTTT. This sequence encodes CASSSQGADSPLHF.